What follows are 10 T cell receptor beta chains derived from one specimen sequenced in a study of blood T cell repertoires in COVID-19 (TCRdb year 2020). The library came from the immunoSEQ multiplex PCR assay. TCRdb provides this immuneACCESS table in a form limited to in-frame rearrangements. Some clones are lacking; in checked studies, under half of them reflect an unresolved V gene, and why the rest are absent is not known. The sample contains about 200,000 clones, about 90% of them found a single time. The top ten constitute under 25% of the sample. Sequenced input: peripheral blood. All receptors come from a man in his sixties with active or convalescent COVID-19.

This rearrangement joins TRBV30 to TRBJ1-3; no reliable D call. V lost 6 bases and J lost 0, with 3 bases in between. Germline values: CDR1 GTSNPN, CDR2 SVGIG (reference sequence). This CDR3 region has 11 residues. CDR3 in DNA: TGTGCCTGTAACTCTGGAAACACCATATATTTT. Amino acid sequence: CACNSGNTIYF. Looking up the rest from reference TRBV30 and TRBJ1-3 gives the full variable domain: SQTIHQWPATLVQPVGSPLSLECTVEGTSNPNLYWYRQAAGRGLQLLFYSVGIGQISSEVPQNLSASRPQDRQFILSSKKLLLSDSGFYLCACNSGNTIYFGEGSWLTVV.

This clone was detected only a few times. The chain couples TRBV5-1 to TRBJ1-4; 9 nucleotides align to TRBD1. Germline-derived CDR1 and CDR2 are SGHRS and YFSETQ. The CDR3 runs to 16 residues. Trimming took 0 bases from V and 8 from J; bases not matched to a gene: 8. CDR3 DNA sequence: TGCGCCAGCAGCTTGGCCGGGGGGACAGGGAACGAAAAACTGTTTTTT. Its translation is CASSLAGGTGNEKLFF.

DNA for the CDR3: TGTGCCAGCACCAAAGGGACAGGGGTTTACAATGAGCAGTTCTTC. This gives the protein CASTKGTGVYNEQFF. The V gene is TRBV7-9, the J gene TRBJ2-1, with TRBD1 matching 10 bases. The CDR3 extends over 15 amino acids. The germline gives CDR1 SEHNR, CDR2 FQNEAQ (reference sequence). Trimming at V came to 7 bases and at J to 4 bases, leaving 7 bases not matched to a gene. Drawing the rest from reference TRBV7-9 and TRBJ2-1, the complete variable domain is DTGVSQNPRHKITKRGQNVTFRCDPISEHNRLYWYRQTLGQGPEFLTYFQNEAQLEKSRLLSDRFSAERPKGSFSTLEIQRTEQGDSAMYLCASTKGTGVYNEQFFGPGTRLTVL.

The rearrangement joins TRBV10-3 to TRBJ1-2, with 12 bases lining up with TRBD1. The CDR3 runs to 14 residues. Germline assignment: CDR1 ENHRY and CDR2 SYGVKD. V was pared by 7 bases and J by 7 bases, with 7 bases of the junction left unmatched. The chain's CDR3 is CAITPGQGAFGYTF. Written as DNA, the CDR3 is TGTGCCATCACCCCGGGACAGGGGGCGTTTGGCTACACCTTC.

CDR3 DNA: TGTGCCAGCTCACCTCCCGACAATTATGGGGCCAACGTCCTGACTTTC. Its protein product is CASSPPDNYGANVLTF. The rearrangement links TRBV18 to TRBJ2-6; D gene uncertain. V lost 3 bases and J 3 bases, leaving 12 bases between the germline ends. There are 16 residues in the CDR3. CDR1 KGHSH and CDR2 LQKENI come from the germline V gene.

CDR3 loop: CASSSGQGGRSPLHF. CDR3 in DNA: TGTGCCAGTAGTTCAGGACAGGGGGGACGATCACCCCTCCACTTT. The genes are TRBV19 and TRBJ1-6, with 10 positions matching TRBD1. CDR3 size: 15 residues. CDR1 is LNHDA, CDR2 SQIVND, per germline (reference sequence). Trimming took 5 bases from V and 10 from J; bases not matched to a gene: 8.

This clone was counted only a few times. The CDR3 nucleotides are TGCGCCAGCAGCCAAGGCCTTCGGAGCTCTGGAAACACCATATATTTT. It translates to CASSQGLRSSGNTIYF. The gene calls are TRBV4-1 and TRBJ1-3; D remains unclear. Trimming took off 1 base at V and 0 bases at J, with 10 bases between the two ends. The CDR3 has 16 amino acids. Germline-derived CDR1 and CDR2 are MGHRA and YSYEKL.

J is TRBJ1-6 and V is TRBV4-1, with a possible D match to TRBD1 (6 bases). Germline CDR1 and CDR2: MGHRA and YSYEKL. The ends were cut back, 2 bases at V and 9 bases at J, with 20 bases in the middle. This CDR3 contains 17 residues. CDR3 DNA: TGCGCCAGCAGCCAACTCCTACAGGGCCCCCCCATTTCACCCCTCCACTTT. Its translation: CASSQLLQGPPISPLHF.

The CDR3 reads CASSLQGFDYGYTF. The CDR3 coding sequence is TGTGCCAGCAGCCTACAGGGCTTTGACTATGGCTACACCTTC. The V gene is TRBV5-6, the J gene TRBJ1-2, with D tentatively TRBD1 (6 bases). CDR3 length: 14 residues. Trimming removed 4 bases at V and 3 bases at J, with 13 bases between. Germline V CDR1 and CDR2: SGHDT, YYEEEE.

The chain is built from TRBV4-1 and TRBJ1-2; unclear D gene. CDR3 size: 15 residues. Deletions cut 0 bases from V and 4 bases from J, with 12 bases between. Germline lookup yields CDR1 MGHRA and CDR2 YSYEKL. The CDR3 reads CASSQDMTRIYGYTF. In DNA, the CDR3 is TGCGCCAGCAGCCAAGATATGACAAGGATCTATGGCTACACCTTC.